This is a list of T cell receptor beta chains from one sample in a study of blood T cell repertoires in COVID-19. Clones were read by immunoSEQ multiplex PCR, and TCRdb kept only the in-frame ones, dropping some. This sample has 95,000 to 100,000 clones, with 70% to 90% found just once. The sequenced sample consisted of peripheral blood. The receptors stem from a human donor with COVID-19, enrolled during active disease. The donor label of this sample is uncertain. The CDR3 runs from the conserved cysteine through the conserved F or W. A D gene is named only where the DNA matches it firmly. Size tells how often a clone was seen (once, few, many) or the class of an expanded clone, and some rows leave it out.

v_call	d_call	j_call	clone_size	cdr3_nt	cdr3_aa
TRBV2	TRBD1	TRBJ2-4	-	TGTGCCAGCTCCGGGACAGGGAAAAACATTCAGTACTTC	CASSGTGKNIQYF
TRBV7-9	TRBD1	TRBJ2-5	-	TGTGCCAGCAGCCCGAGACAGGGGGCGGGCGAGACCCAGTACTTC	CASSPRQGAGETQYF
TRBV19	TRBD1	TRBJ1-1	-	TGTGCCAGTAGCCCCGGGACAGCGCACACTGAAGCTTTCTTT	CASSPGTAHTEAFF
TRBV24-1	-	TRBJ2-1	few	TGTGCCACCAGTACCGTAGACAGAGAGAATGAGCAGTTCTTC	CATSTVDRENEQFF
TRBV9	-	TRBJ1-6	-	TGTGCCAGCAGCGCAGGAGGAAATTCACCCCTCCACTTT	CASSAGGNSPLHF
TRBV10-1	TRBD1	TRBJ1-1	-	TGCGCCAGCAGTGAGAGGGACAGGGAGGACACTGAAGCTTTCTTT	CASSERDREDTEAFF
TRBV19	-	TRBJ1-4	-	TGTGCCAGTAGTTTGGTGGTCCCGGGAAAACTGTTTTTT	CASSLVVPGKLFF
TRBV6-5	-	TRBJ1-2	-	TGTGCCAGCAGTTACTACGACAGGTCCCTGGGACATGGCTACACCTTC	CASSYYDRSLGHGYTF
TRBV19	TRBD1	TRBJ2-3	-	TGTGCCAGTAGTATTGGTTCCTCAGGGGGCGCGGATACGCAGTATTTT	CASSIGSSGGADTQYF
TRBV4-1	-	TRBJ1-1	once	TGCGCCAGCAGCCAAGGTCCAGCGGTGGCGATTGTGAACACTGAAGCTTTCTTT	CASSQGPAVAIVNTEAFF
TRBV6-2/TRBV6-3	-	TRBJ2-1	-	TGTGCCAGCAGTTACTCCCCCAGGGCTAATGAGCAGTTCTTC	CASSYSPRANEQFF
TRBV18	-	TRBJ1-4	-	TGTGCCAGCTCACCAACGAGGGCTGCGGATGAAAAACTGTTTTTT	CASSPTRAADEKLFF
TRBV6-1	-	TRBJ1-2	few	TGTGCCAGCAGTGAATGGGAATCGGGAGGCTACACCTTC	CASSEWESGGYTF
TRBV28	-	TRBJ2-2	-	TGTGCCAGCAGGCAGGGCCGTAACACCGGGGAGCTGTTTTTT	CASRQGRNTGELFF
TRBV29-1	TRBD1	TRBJ1-2	-	TGCAGCGTGGGGGACAGGGGGGACTATGGCTACACCTTC	CSVGDRGDYGYTF
TRBV15	-	TRBJ1-1	-	TGTGCCACCTCTAAAGCCAAGACATACCTGTTGGAACGCACTGAAGCTTTCTTT	CATSKAKTYLLERTEAFF
TRBV6-5	TRBD1	TRBJ1-1	-	TGTGCCAGCAGTTTCCTACAGGGGACTGAAGCTTTCTTT	CASSFLQGTEAFF
TRBV2	-	TRBJ2-6	-	TGTGCCAGCAGAGTATCGGACAGCTCTGGGGCCAACGTCCTGACTTTC	CASRVSDSSGANVLTF
TRBV6-5	TRBD2	TRBJ2-3	-	TGTGCCAGCAGTCCTAGCGGGGGGGCCCCAGATACGCAGTATTTT	CASSPSGGAPDTQYF
TRBV27	TRBD1	TRBJ2-7	-	TGTGCCAGCAGTTTCGGGACAGGGGTTACGGAGCAGTACTTC	CASSFGTGVTEQYF
TRBV5-1	TRBD1	TRBJ2-5	-	TGCGCCAGCAGCTTGGGGACAGGCTTCCAAGAGACCCAGTACTTC	CASSLGTGFQETQYF
TRBV5-1	-	TRBJ1-4	-	TGCGCCAGCAGCCCGGAGGGGTATACTAATGAAAAACTGTTTTTT	CASSPEGYTNEKLFF
TRBV2	-	TRBJ2-2	-	TGTGCCAGCGGGACTTCTTACACCGGGGAGCTGTTTTTT	CASGTSYTGELFF
TRBV29-1	-	TRBJ2-3	-	TGCAGTCCCCTTAGGCGGCCCTGGCGTACGCAGTATTTT	CSPLRRPWRTQYF
TRBV6-5	-	TRBJ1-1	-	TGTGCCAGCAGGATGTATGACGCGGACACTGAAGCTTTCTTT	CASRMYDADTEAFF
TRBV10-3	TRBD2	TRBJ2-5	-	TGTGCCATCAGTCAGTCTAGCGGCCAAGAGACCCAGTACTTC	CAISQSSGQETQYF
TRBV27	-	TRBJ2-2	-	TGTGCCAGCAGTTTAAACTCACGGAACACCGGGGAGCTGTTTTTT	CASSLNSRNTGELFF
TRBV19	-	TRBJ1-1	few	TGTGCCACTCAGACCTCGAAGGAGGGAAGGGCTGAAGCTTTCTTT	CATQTSKEGRAEAFF
TRBV25-1	-	TRBJ1-2	-	TGTGCCAGCAGTCCCTCATCTTCGGCTAACTATGGCTACACCTTC	CASSPSSSANYGYTF
TRBV5-1	TRBD1	TRBJ1-1	-	TGCGCCAGCAGCAACACAGGGGCGAACACTGAAGCTTTCTTT	CASSNTGANTEAFF
TRBV10-2	-	TRBJ2-7	-	TGCGCCAGCAGTATAACAGGGATCCCGGGGCTCGTTTTATACTTC	CASSITGIPGLVLYF
TRBV5-1	-	TRBJ2-1	-	TGCGCCAGCAGCTTGTGGATGAGGCAGTACAATGAGCAGTTCTTC	CASSLWMRQYNEQFF
TRBV29-1	TRBD2	TRBJ2-1	-	TGCAGCGCCCCCCGACTAGCGGGCGGCCAGAATGAGCAGTTCTTC	CSAPRLAGGQNEQFF
TRBV19	TRBD2	TRBJ2-3	-	TGTGCCAGTAGTACCCGAATAGCGGGAGGGCCTACAGATACGCAGTATTTT	CASSTRIAGGPTDTQYF
TRBV7-6	-	TRBJ2-2	many	TGTGCCAGCAGCTTATTAGGACAATTCACCGGGGAGCTGTTTTTT	CASSLLGQFTGELFF
TRBV6-5	TRBD1	TRBJ2-7	-	TGTGCCAGCAGCCCCCCCGGGACAGGGTCCTACGAGCAGTACTTC	CASSPPGTGSYEQYF
TRBV29-1	-	TRBJ1-3	-	TGCAGCGGCGTAGCCTCTGGAAACACCATATATTTT	CSGVASGNTIYF
TRBV2	-	TRBJ2-7	-	TGTGCCAGCAGCTCGGGAATTACCTACGAGCAGTACTTC	CASSSGITYEQYF
TRBV4-1	TRBD2	TRBJ2-5	-	TGCGCCAGCAGCCAAGATAGCGAAGTTGGGGCTAGCGGGGCCCCCAGAGAGACCCAGTACTTC	CASSQDSEVGASGAPRETQYF
TRBV3-1/TRBV3-2	TRBD1	TRBJ2-4	-	TGTGCCAGCAGCCCCAAGAGGGGACAGGGATCCGTTCAGTACTTC	CASSPKRGQGSVQYF
TRBV5-1	-	TRBJ1-5	-	TGCGCCAGCAGCTTTCGGGGAGGGAATCAGCCCCAGCATTTT	CASSFRGGNQPQHF
TRBV5-1	TRBD2	TRBJ2-5	-	TGCGCCAGCGGGACTAGCGGGGGAGAGACCCAGTACTTC	CASGTSGGETQYF
TRBV28	TRBD1	TRBJ1-5	-	TGTGCCAGCAGTTCGGGACAGCTTGATCAGCCCCAGCATTTT	CASSSGQLDQPQHF
TRBV2	TRBD2	TRBJ2-5	-	TGTGCCAGCAGTAATCAACTCCTCCTAGCGGGGGGGCCTGAGACCCAGTACTTC	CASSNQLLLAGGPETQYF